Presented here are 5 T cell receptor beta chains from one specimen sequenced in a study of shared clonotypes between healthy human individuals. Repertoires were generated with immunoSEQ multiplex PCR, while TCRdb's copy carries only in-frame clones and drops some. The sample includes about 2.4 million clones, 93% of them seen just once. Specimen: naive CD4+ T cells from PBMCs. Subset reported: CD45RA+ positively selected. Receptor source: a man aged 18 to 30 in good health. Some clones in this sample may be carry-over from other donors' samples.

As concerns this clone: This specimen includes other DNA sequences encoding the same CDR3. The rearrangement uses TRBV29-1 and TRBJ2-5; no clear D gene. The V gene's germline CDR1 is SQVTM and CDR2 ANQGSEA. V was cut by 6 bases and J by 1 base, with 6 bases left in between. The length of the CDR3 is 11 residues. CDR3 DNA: TGCAGCGTCGGGCCCCAAGAGACCCAGTACTTC. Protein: CSVGPQETQYF.

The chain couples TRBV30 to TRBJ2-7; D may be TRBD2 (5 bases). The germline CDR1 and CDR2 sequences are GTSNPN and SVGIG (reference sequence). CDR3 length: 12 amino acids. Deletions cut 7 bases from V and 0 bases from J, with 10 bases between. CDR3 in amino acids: CAFSTNSYEQYF. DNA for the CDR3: TGTGCCTTTTCGACTAACTCCTACGAGCAGTACTTC.

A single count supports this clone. CDR3 in DNA: TGTGCCAGTAGGGAAAGGGGGCCCACTGAAGCTTTCTTT. Translated, it gives CASRERGPTEAFF. The chain couples TRBV19 to TRBJ1-1; TRBD1 agrees at 7 bases. V lost 6 bases to trimming and J lost 4 bases; unmatched junction nucleotides: 5. The CDR3 sequence is 13 residues long. Germline CDR1 is LNHDA and CDR2 is SQIVND (reference sequence).

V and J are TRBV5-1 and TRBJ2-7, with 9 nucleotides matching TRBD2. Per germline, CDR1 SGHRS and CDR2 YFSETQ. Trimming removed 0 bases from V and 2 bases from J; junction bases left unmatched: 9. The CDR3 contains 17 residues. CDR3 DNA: TGCGCCAGCAGCTTGGAGCTAGCGGGGCGAGTCCCCTACGAGCAGTACTTC. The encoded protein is CASSLELAGRVPYEQYF.

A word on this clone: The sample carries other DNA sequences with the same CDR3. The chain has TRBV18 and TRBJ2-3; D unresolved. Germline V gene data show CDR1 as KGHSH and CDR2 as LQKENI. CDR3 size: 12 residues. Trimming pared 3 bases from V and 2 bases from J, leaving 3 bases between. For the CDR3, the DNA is TGTGCCAGCTCACCGGCCACAGATACGCAGTATTTT. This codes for CASSPATDTQYF. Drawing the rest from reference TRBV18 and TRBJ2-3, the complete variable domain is NAGVMQNPRHLVRRRGQEARLRCSPMKGHSHVYWYRQLPEEGLKFMVYLQKENIIDESGMPKERFSAEFPKEGPSILRIQQVVRGDSAAYFCASSPATDTQYFGPGTRLTVL.